This TCR beta chain is drawn from a study of blood T cell repertoires in COVID-19. The table came from immunoSEQ multiplex PCR; TCRdb's copy has only in-frame clones and leaves some out. Of over 200,000 clones in the sample, nearly 90% were seen once. The germline V gene encodes CDR1 GTSNPN and CDR2 SVGIG (reference sequence). Trimming cost V 2 bases and J 7 bases, with 18 bases left between them. The CDR3 has 15 amino acids. The sequencing input was peripheral blood. The V call is TRBV30, the J call TRBJ1-5; a weak D match, TRBD1 (5 bases). The receptor was derived from a woman under 30 who had recovered from COVID-19. The CDR3 region is CAWSFAAGGNQPQHF. The CDR3 region has the DNA TGTGCCTGGAGTTTTGCGGCGGGGGGGAACCAGCCCCAGCATTTT.